This TCR beta chain originates from a study of blood T cell repertoires in COVID-19. Study-level background: T cells, B-cell-depleted T cells, or PBMCs supplied cDNA or gDNA.

Method: immunoSEQ multiplex PCR; TCRdb's copy keeps in-frame clones and lacks some. The sample lists roughly 290,000 clones, around 89% occurring once. Assignment of participants to cohorts was predicated upon participant-reported clinical history. There are 15 residues in the CDR3. CDR1 and CDR2 (germline): LNHNV, YYDKDF (reference sequence). Deletions cut 1 base from V and 1 base from J, with 9 bases between. The source of this sequence is a woman younger than 35 with acute COVID-19. The specimen sequenced was PBMCs or T cells enriched from blood (not recorded which). The chain couples TRBV15 to TRBJ2-3; the D gene is possibly TRBD2 (6 bases). CDR3 bases: TGTGCCACCAGCAGAGTAGCTAGCGGCACAGATACGCAGTATTTT. Protein product: CATSRVASGTDTQYF.